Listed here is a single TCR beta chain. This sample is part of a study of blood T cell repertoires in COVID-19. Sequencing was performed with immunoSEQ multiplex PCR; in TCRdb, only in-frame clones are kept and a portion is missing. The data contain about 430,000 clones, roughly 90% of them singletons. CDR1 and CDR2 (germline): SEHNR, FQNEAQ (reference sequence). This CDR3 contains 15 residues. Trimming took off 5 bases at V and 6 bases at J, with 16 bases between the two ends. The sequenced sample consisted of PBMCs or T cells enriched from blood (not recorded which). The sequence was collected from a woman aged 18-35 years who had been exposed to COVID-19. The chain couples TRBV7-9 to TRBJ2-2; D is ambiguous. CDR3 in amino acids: CASSRPGEVSGELFF. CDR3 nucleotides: TGTGCCAGCAGCCGACCCGGCGAGGTCTCCGGGGAGCTGTTTTTT. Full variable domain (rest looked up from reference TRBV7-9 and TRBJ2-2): DTGVSQNPRHKITKRGQNVTFRCDPISEHNRLYWYRQTLGQGPEFLTYFQNEAQLEKSRLLSDRFSAERPKGSFSTLEIQRTEQGDSAMYLCASSRPGEVSGELFFGEGSRLTVL.